This T cell receptor beta chain was identified during a study of blood T cells in healthy people across ages. Samples each had at least 5.5 micrograms of total RNA extracted. To note about this clonotype: The antigen remains unidentified.

Using a J-beta primer mix together with a sample-barcoded 5' primer, a second PCR was run for about 6 to 11 cycles. Each TCR beta cDNA got a 12-nucleotide random molecular identifier. TCRdb independently ran MiXCR on the 5' RACE reads; one entry per CDR3 protein. The sample holds approximately 2,000,000 distinct CDR3 sequences, more than 35% seen once. Germline V gene lookup returns CDR1 SGHRS and CDR2 YFSETQ. Losses at the gene ends were 3 bases for V and 2 bases for J; bases not matched to a gene: 7. CDR3 length: 15 amino acids. Whole-study findings and limits: Long-lived donors carried more naive CD4+ cells and greater diversity than aged donors. Estimates based on one million T cells were treated as lower bounds.

The rearrangement links TRBV5-1 to TRBJ2-5; 7 nucleotides agree with TRBD1. This TCR was sampled from a human donor in good health. Sequenced: blood. The CDR3 region has the DNA TGCGCCAGCAGCTACCGACAGGGTGTACAAGAGACCCAGTACTTC. It is translated as CASSYRQGVQETQYF.